The 11 T cell receptor beta chains listed next were all sequenced from one sample in a study of naive and memory T cell subsets. An equimolar mix of two oligonucleotides served as the beta constant-region primer for TRBC1 and TRBC2. TCRdb processed the UMI-ligation and nested PCR reads anew with MiXCR; each CDR3 protein has one entry. The sample lists 130,000 to 150,000 distinct CDR3 sequences, around 15% occurring once. The sequenced material came from naive CD4+ T cells from blood. These receptors were taken from a human donor in good health.

In its sample, this clonotype was seen a few times. The V call is TRBV28, the J call TRBJ1-4; 7 positions match TRBD1. Trimming at V came to 4 bases and at J to 1 base, leaving 3 bases not matched to a gene. Germline CDR1 and CDR2: MDHEN and SYDVKM. The CDR3 is made up of 15 amino acids. The CDR3, as DNA: TGTGCCAGCAGTTCAAACAGGGGAACTAATGAAAAACTGTTTTTT. Amino acids: CASSSNRGTNEKLFF.

This clonotype was recorded a few times. The genes are TRBV18 and TRBJ1-5; D is unclear. Germline CDR1 is KGHSH and CDR2 is LQKENI. The CDR3 spans 16 residues. V lost 6 bases to trimming and J lost 5 bases, with 20 bases between them. As DNA, the CDR3 is TGTGCCAGCTCTCTCACCATGGTCCCTCGGGATCAGCCCCAGCATTTT. Translated, it gives CASSLTMVPRDQPQHF.

The chain joins TRBV19 to TRBJ2-1; no reliable D call. Deletions cut 8 bases from V and 8 bases from J, with 19 bases between. The CDR3 covers 14 residues. CDR1 is LNHDA, CDR2 SQIVND, per germline (reference sequence). The chain's CDR3 is CASAQPRNNHEQFF. The DNA for the CDR3 is TGTGCCAGTGCCCAACCAAGAAACAATCATGAGCAGTTCTTC.

The rearrangement joins TRBV29-1 to TRBJ2-5, with TRBD1 matching over 9 bases. CDR1 is SQVTM and CDR2 is ANQGSEA in the germline V gene. The CDR3 loop spans 13 amino acids. V was clipped by 7 bases and J by 4 bases; unmatched bases: 7. CDR3 DNA sequence: TGCAGCGCCGCACAGGGGGCTGGAGAGACCCAGTACTTC. Translation: CSAAQGAGETQYF.

This clonotype was seen a few times. The chain recombines TRBV6-6 with TRBJ1-5; no definite D call. This CDR3 has 12 residues. Trimming removed 4 bases from V and 2 bases from J, with 3 bases in between. The germline gives CDR1 MNHNY, CDR2 SVGAGI (reference sequence). The CDR3 loop reads CASSSGNQPQHF. The CDR3 nucleotides read TGTGCCAGCAGTTCCGGCAATCAGCCCCAGCATTTT.

The chain carries TRBV11-2 and TRBJ1-1; D remains ambiguous. This CDR3 contains 15 residues. V gave up 3 bases and J gave up 3 bases, with 14 bases separating them. Germline V lookup: CDR1 SGHAT, CDR2 FQNNGV. CDR3 in DNA: TGTGCCAGCAGCTTCCAAAGAATTGGGGACACTGAAGCTTTCTTT. Its protein product is CASSFQRIGDTEAFF.

This clonotype was detected a few times. The V and J genes are TRBV12-3 or TRBV12-4 and TRBJ2-3; D not resolved. The CDR3 contains 13 residues. V gave up 3 bases and J gave up 3 bases, with 7 bases separating them. CDR3 nucleotide sequence: TGTGCCAGCAGTTTCGTAAGGACAGATACGCAGTATTTT. This sequence encodes CASSFVRTDTQYF.

This clonotype was counted between two and nine times. This chain links TRBV18 with TRBJ2-3; the D is unclear. V lost 4 bases to trimming and J lost 5 bases, with 10 bases between them. Looked up from germline, CDR1 is KGHSH and CDR2 is LQKENI. This CDR3 has 13 amino acids. For the CDR3, the DNA is TGTGCCAGCTCACGACCAGACGGAGATACGCAGTATTTT. Translated: CASSRPDGDTQYF.

The gene calls are TRBV29-1 and TRBJ2-5; tentative D call: TRBD1 (6 bases). Trimming removed 4 bases at V and 4 bases at J, with 13 bases between. This CDR3 is 13 amino acids long. Germline assignment: CDR1 SQVTM and CDR2 ANQGSEA. The chain's CDR3 is CSVASGVGETQYF. The CDR3 coding sequence is TGCAGCGTTGCTTCAGGGGTCGGAGAGACCCAGTACTTC.

This clonotype was counted between two and nine times. The chain links TRBV10-3 to TRBJ2-3; TRBD2 aligns across 11 bases. Germline loops: CDR1 ENHRY, CDR2 SYGVKD. V lost 11 bases to trimming and J lost 2 bases; unmatched junction nucleotides: 12. This CDR3 has 16 residues. CDR3 residues: CAASSGTSGNTDTQYF. Written as DNA, the CDR3 is TGTGCCGCGAGTTCCGGGACTAGCGGTAACACAGATACGCAGTATTTT.

The V call is TRBV7-2, the J call TRBJ2-1; D unclear. This CDR3 region has 14 residues. CDR1 is SGHTA, CDR2 FQGNSA, per germline. V lost 5 bases and J 3 bases, leaving 11 bases between the germline ends. In DNA form, the CDR3 reads TGTGCCAGCAGCCCGCTGCCGGGCTACAATGAGCAGTTCTTC. Translating it yields CASSPLPGYNEQFF.